This T cell receptor (beta chain) is from a study of blood T cell repertoires in COVID-19. Looking at the study overall: Sites across the United States, Italy and Spain contributed samples from acute and convalescent COVID-19. Sample material is recorded as cDNA or gDNA derived from T cells, B-cell-depleted T cells, or PBMCs.

The V segment lost 7 bases and the J segment 5 bases; nucleotides outside the gene matches: 13. Germline values: CDR1 SGHVS, CDR2 FQNEAQ. The CDR3 totals 16 residues. TCRdb keeps only in-frame clones here, not all; method: immunoSEQ multiplex PCR. The table shows hundreds of thousands of clones, with approximately 82% occurring only once. The sequence derives from a man in his forties who had been exposed to COVID-19. Sequenced sample: PBMCs or T cells enriched from blood (not recorded which). The chain recombines TRBV7-8 with TRBJ2-1; 8 bases are shared with TRBD1. The DNA of the CDR3 is TGTGCCAGCAAGACCGGACAGGGCCTAACGAACAATGAGCAGTTCTTC. It codes for CASKTGQGLTNNEQFF.